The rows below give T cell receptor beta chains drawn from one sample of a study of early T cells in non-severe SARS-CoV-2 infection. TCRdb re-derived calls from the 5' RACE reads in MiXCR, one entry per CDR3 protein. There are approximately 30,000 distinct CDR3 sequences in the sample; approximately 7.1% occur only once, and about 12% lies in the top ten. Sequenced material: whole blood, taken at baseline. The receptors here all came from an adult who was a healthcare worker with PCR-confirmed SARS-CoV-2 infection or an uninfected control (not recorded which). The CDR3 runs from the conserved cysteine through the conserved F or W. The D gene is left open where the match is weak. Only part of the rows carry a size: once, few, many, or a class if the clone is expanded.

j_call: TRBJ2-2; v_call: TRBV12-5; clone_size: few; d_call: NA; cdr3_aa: CASAKDSPGTGELFF; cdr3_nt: TGTGCTAGTGCCAAGGACAGCCCGGGCACCGGGGAGCTGTTTTTT
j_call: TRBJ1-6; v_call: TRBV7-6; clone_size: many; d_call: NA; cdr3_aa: CASSLAYRIDSPLHF; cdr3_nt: TGTGCCAGCAGCTTAGCGTATCGCATTGATTCACCCCTCCACTTT
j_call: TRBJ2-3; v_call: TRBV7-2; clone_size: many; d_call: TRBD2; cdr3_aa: CASSLGLAGHTQYF; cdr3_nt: TGTGCCAGCAGCTTAGGTCTAGCGGGTCATACGCAGTATTTT
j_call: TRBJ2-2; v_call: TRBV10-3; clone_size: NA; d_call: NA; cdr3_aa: CAISEQGGDTGELFF; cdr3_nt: TGTGCCATCAGTGAGCAGGGTGGAGACACCGGGGAGCTGTTTTTT
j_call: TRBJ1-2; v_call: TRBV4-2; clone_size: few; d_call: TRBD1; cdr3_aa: CASSQDAGTGNYGYTF; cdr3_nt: TGTGCCAGCAGCCAAGACGCCGGGACAGGGAACTATGGCTACACCTTC
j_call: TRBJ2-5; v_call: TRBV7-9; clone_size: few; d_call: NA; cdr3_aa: CASSPGVAETQYF; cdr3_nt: TGTGCCAGCAGCCCAGGGGTGGCGGAGACCCAGTACTTC
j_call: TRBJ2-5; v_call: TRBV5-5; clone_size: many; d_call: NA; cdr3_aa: CASSFQFAGVQGTQYF; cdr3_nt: TGTGCCAGCAGCTTTCAGTTTGCAGGGGTTCAGGGGACCCAGTACTTC
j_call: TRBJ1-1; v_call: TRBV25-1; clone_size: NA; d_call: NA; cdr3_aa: CASSEGDSLNTEAFF; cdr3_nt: TGTGCCAGCAGTGAAGGTGACAGTTTGAACACTGAAGCTTTCTTT
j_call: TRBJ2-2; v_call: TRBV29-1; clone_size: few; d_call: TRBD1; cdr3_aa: CSATDRVYTGELFF; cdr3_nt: TGCAGCGCCACAGACAGGGTATACACCGGGGAGCTGTTTTTT
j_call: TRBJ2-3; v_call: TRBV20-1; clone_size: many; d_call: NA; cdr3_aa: CSARDHGRGATDTQYF; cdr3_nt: TGCAGTGCTAGAGATCACGGCAGGGGGGCCACAGATACGCAGTATTTT
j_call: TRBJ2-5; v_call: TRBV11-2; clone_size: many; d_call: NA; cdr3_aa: CASSWTSQETQYF; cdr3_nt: TGTGCCAGCAGCTGGACTTCCCAAGAGACCCAGTACTTC
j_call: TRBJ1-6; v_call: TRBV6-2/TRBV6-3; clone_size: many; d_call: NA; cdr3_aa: CASSFTGVNSPLHF; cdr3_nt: TGTGCCAGCAGTTTCACAGGAGTAAATTCACCCCTCCACTTT
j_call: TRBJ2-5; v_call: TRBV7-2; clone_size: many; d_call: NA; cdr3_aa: CASSLARGSGAQETQYF; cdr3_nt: TGTGCCAGCAGCTTAGCGAGAGGCAGCGGAGCCCAAGAGACCCAGTACTTC
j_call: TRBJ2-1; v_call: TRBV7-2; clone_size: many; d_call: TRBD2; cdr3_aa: CASGEGPNEQFF; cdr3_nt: TGTGCCAGCGGGGAGGGTCCCAATGAGCAGTTCTTC
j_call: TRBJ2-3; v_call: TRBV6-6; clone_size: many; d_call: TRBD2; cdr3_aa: CASRNSRTSGRDTQYF; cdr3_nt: TGTGCCAGCAGAAACTCTCGGACTAGCGGGAGAGATACGCAGTATTTT
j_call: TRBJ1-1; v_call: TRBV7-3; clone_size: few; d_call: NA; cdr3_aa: CASSPKPGEPEAFF; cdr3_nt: TGTGCCAGCAGCCCGAAACCGGGTGAACCTGAAGCTTTCTTT
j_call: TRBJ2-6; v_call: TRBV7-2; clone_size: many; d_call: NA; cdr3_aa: CASSSRYGHRSSGANVLTF; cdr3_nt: TGTGCCAGCAGCTCGCGATATGGACACAGAAGCTCTGGGGCCAACGTCCTGACTTTC
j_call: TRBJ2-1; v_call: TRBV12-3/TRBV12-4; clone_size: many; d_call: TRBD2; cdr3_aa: CASGPGGPTSEQFF; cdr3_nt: TGTGCCAGCGGCCCGGGAGGGCCTACTTCTGAGCAGTTCTTC
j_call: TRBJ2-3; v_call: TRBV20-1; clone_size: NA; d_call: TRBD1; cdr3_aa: CSARETGVGDTQYF; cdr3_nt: TGCAGTGCTAGGGAGACAGGGGTCGGAGATACGCAGTATTTT
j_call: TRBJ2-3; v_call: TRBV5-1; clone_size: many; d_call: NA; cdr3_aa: CASSLKGSFTDTQYF; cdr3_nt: TGCGCCAGCAGCTTGAAGGGATCCTTCACAGATACGCAGTATTTT
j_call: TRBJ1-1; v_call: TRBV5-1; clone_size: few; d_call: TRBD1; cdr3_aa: CASRGQGMNTEAFF; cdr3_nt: TGCGCCAGCAGGGGACAGGGGATGAACACTGAAGCTTTCTTT
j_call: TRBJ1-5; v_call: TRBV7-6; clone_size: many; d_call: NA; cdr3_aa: CASSPYAGETQPQHF; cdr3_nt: TGTGCCAGCAGCCCGTATGCAGGGGAGACTCAGCCCCAGCATTTT
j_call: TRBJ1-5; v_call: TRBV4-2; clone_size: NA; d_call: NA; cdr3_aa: CASSVQTGDQPQHF; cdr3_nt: TGTGCCAGCAGCGTACAGACGGGCGATCAGCCCCAGCATTTT
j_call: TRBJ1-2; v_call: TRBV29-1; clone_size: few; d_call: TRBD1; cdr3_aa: CSGGTGTYTF; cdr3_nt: TGCAGCGGGGGGACAGGGACCTACACCTTC
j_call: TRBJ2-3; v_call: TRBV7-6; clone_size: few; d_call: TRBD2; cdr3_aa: CASSLEASGTTDTQYF; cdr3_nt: TGTGCCAGCAGCTTAGAGGCTAGCGGGACCACAGATACGCAGTATTTT
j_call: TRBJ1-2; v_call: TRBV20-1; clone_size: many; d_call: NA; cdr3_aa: CSARGPGAYGYTF; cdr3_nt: TGCAGTGCTAGAGGGCCAGGGGCCTATGGCTACACCTTC
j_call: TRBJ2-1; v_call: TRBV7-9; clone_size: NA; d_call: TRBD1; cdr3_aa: CASSETGVRGEQFF; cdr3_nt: TGTGCCAGCAGCGAGACAGGGGTTCGGGGTGAGCAGTTCTTC
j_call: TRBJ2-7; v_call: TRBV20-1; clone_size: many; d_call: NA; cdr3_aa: CSARDWGKGSYEQYF; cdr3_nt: TGCAGTGCTAGAGATTGGGGGAAGGGCTCCTACGAGCAGTACTTC
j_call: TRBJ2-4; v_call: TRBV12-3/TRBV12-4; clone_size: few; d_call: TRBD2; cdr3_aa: CASSFFGRENIQYF; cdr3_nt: TGTGCCAGCAGTTTTTTCGGGAGGGAAAACATTCAGTACTTC
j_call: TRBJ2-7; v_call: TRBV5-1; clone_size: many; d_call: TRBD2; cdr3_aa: CASSLVPAGGGYEQYF; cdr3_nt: TGCGCCAGCAGCTTGGTCCCAGCGGGAGGGGGCTACGAGCAGTACTTC
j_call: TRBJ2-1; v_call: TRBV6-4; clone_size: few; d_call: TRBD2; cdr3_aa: CASSDSRLADINEQFF; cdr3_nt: TGTGCCAGCAGTGACTCGAGGCTAGCGGATATCAATGAGCAGTTCTTC
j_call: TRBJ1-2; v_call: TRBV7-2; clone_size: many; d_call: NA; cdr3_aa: CASSPPWVGRWGAGGYTF; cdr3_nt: TGTGCCAGCAGCCCACCCTGGGTTGGGCGTTGGGGGGCTGGAGGCTACACCTTC